Listed below are T cell receptor beta chains from one sample, sequenced in a study of vaccination and CD4 T cells after COVID-19. TCRdb independently ran MiXCR on the PCR reads; one entry per CDR3 protein. Found here are tens of thousands of distinct CDR3 sequences, 60% of them singletons; the top ten hold more than 10%. Antigens of these TCRs are unknown. The source material was CD4+ T cells from blood, cultured in vitro, sampled after SARS-CoV-2 vaccination. The receptors here all came from a human donor who received a COVID-19 vaccine. Both conserved end residues are part of each CDR3. The D gene is left open where the match is weak. Part of the rows lack a size; the others show once, few, many or a class for expanded clones.

size	J	V	D	CDR3	DNA
NA	TRBJ2-5	TRBV6-1	NA	CASSARETQYF	TGTGCCAGCAGTGCCCGGGAGACCCAGTACTTC
NA	TRBJ2-4	TRBV6-1	TRBD2	CAISGNGGALNIQYF	TGTGCCATCAGTGGGAACGGGGGGGCTTTAAACATTCAGTACTTC
few	TRBJ2-1	TRBV27	TRBD1	CASKPTRQGAGEQFF	TGTGCCAGCAAGCCCACACGACAGGGGGCCGGTGAGCAGTTCTTC
NA	TRBJ1-1	TRBV11-2	TRBD1	CASSSTGGVKNTEAFF	TGTGCCAGCAGCTCCACAGGGGGCGTCAAGAACACTGAAGCTTTCTTT
NA	TRBJ2-3	TRBV20-1	NA	CSVPYGGADTQYF	TGCAGTGTACCCTACGGGGGCGCAGATACGCAGTATTTT
NA	TRBJ1-5	TRBV28	NA	CASTNSNQPQHF	TGTGCCAGCACTAATAGCAATCAGCCCCAGCATTTT
NA	TRBJ1-2	TRBV15	TRBD1	CATSRETGVVGYTF	TGTGCCACCAGCAGAGAAACAGGGGTTGTGGGCTACACCTTC
NA	TRBJ2-5	TRBV21-1	NA	CASSKKRLAEYPRETQYF	TGTGCCAGCAGCAAAAAACGACTAGCGGAATATCCAAGAGAGACCCAGTACTTC
few	TRBJ1-3	TRBV15	TRBD1	CATSREKGASGNTIYF	TGTGCCACCAGCAGAGAAAAGGGGGCCTCTGGAAACACCATATATTTT
once	TRBJ1-2	TRBV2	TRBD1	CASSELLIWTGHGYTF	TGTGCCAGCAGTGAACTCCTCATTTGGACAGGTCATGGCTACACCTTC
once	TRBJ2-7	TRBV2	NA	CASNQPGLPTYEQYF	TGTGCCAGCAACCAGCCGGGACTCCCCACCTACGAGCAGTACTTC
NA	TRBJ2-2	TRBV19	NA	CASSGRVGVDTGELFF	TGTGCCAGTAGTGGACGGGTCGGTGTAGACACCGGGGAGCTGTTTTTT
few	TRBJ1-2	TRBV19	TRBD1	CASSSTGTNYGYTF	TGTGCCAGTAGTTCGACAGGGACTAACTATGGCTACACCTTC
NA	TRBJ2-2	TRBV24-1	NA	CATSDPKTDRNTGELFF	TGTGCCACCAGTGATCCGAAGACGGATAGGAACACCGGGGAGCTGTTTTTT
once	TRBJ2-3	TRBV7-2	TRBD2	CASSLISGGPPDTQYF	TGTGCCAGCAGCTTAATATCGGGGGGGCCGCCAGATACGCAGTATTTT
NA	TRBJ1-6	TRBV19	NA	CACRTGPSPLHF	TGTGCCTGTCGTACAGGGCCATCACCCCTCCACTTT
NA	TRBJ2-3	TRBV15	NA	CATSQEYTQYF	TGTGCCACCAGCCAAGAGTATACGCAGTATTTT
NA	TRBJ1-1	TRBV5-4	NA	CASSLEGDRNTEAFF	TGTGCCAGCAGCTTGGAAGGGGATAGGAACACTGAAGCTTTCTTT
NA	TRBJ2-7	TRBV7-9	NA	CASSLRSQIKQYF	TGTGCCAGCAGCTTAAGGTCGCAGATTAAGCAGTACTTC
NA	TRBJ2-3	TRBV5-4	TRBD2	CASSQTSLTDTQYF	TGTGCCAGCAGCCAGACTAGCCTCACAGATACGCAGTATTTT
NA	TRBJ2-3	TRBV21-1	NA	CASKCPLGRDNRVMGDTQYF	TGTGCCAGCAAATGCCCGTTGGGCAGGGATAACAGGGTGATGGGGGATACGCAGTATTTT
few	TRBJ2-2	TRBV24-1	TRBD1	CATSGPWTGVTGPTGELFF	TGTGCCACCAGTGGACCCTGGACAGGGGTCACGGGGCCCACCGGGGAGCTGTTTTTT
NA	TRBJ1-1	TRBV5-1	NA	CASSLEWTSMAFF	TGCGCCAGCAGCTTGGAATGGACGTCGATGGCTTTCTTT
few	TRBJ1-2	TRBV12-3/TRBV12-4	TRBD1	CASSPRTGTYGYTF	TGTGCCAGCAGTCCCAGGACAGGGACTTATGGCTACACCTTC
NA	TRBJ2-5	TRBV11-3	TRBD2	CASSTISGGQETQYF	TGTGCCAGCAGCACAATTAGCGGGGGCCAAGAGACCCAGTACTTC
NA	TRBJ2-5	TRBV30	NA	CAWGGPRTQYF	TGTGCCTGGGGGGGTCCGCGGACCCAGTACTTC
NA	TRBJ2-1	TRBV5-6	TRBD1	CASSSRQGEFF	TGTGCCAGCAGCTCCCGACAGGGGGAGTTCTTC
NA	TRBJ2-2	TRBV12-3/TRBV12-4	NA	CASVRNTGELFF	TGTGCCAGCGTTAGAAACACCGGGGAGCTGTTTTTT
few	TRBJ2-3	TRBV6-1	TRBD1	CASSGLDRVADTQYF	TGTGCCAGCAGTGGACTGGACAGGGTCGCAGATACGCAGTATTTT
few	TRBJ1-1	TRBV11-3	TRBD1	CASTQTYRGLNTEAFF	TGTGCCAGCACCCAGACATACAGGGGCCTAAACACTGAAGCTTTCTTT
NA	TRBJ1-5	TRBV6-1	NA	CASIGPERNQPQHF	TGTGCCAGCATCGGACCCGAGCGAAATCAGCCCCAGCATTTT
NA	TRBJ2-3	TRBV19	NA	CASSISSRGADTQYF	TGTGCCAGTAGTATATCGTCGAGGGGGGCGGATACGCAGTATTTT
once	TRBJ2-5	TRBV6-1	TRBD1	CASRLTGEDETQYF	TGTGCCAGCAGGTTGACAGGGGAGGACGAGACCCAGTACTTC